The source of this TCR beta chain is a study of radiotherapy plus CTLA-4 blockade in lung cancer (dated by TCRdb to the late 2010s). Study-level background: Objective responses were observed in 15% to 20% of enrolled patients, and disease control was achieved in around 28%.

The library was produced with the immunoSEQ multiplex PCR assay. The table was pulled from immuneACCESS by TCRdb, which kept in-frame rearrangements only. Such tables lose some clones; where checked, under half of the loss comes from unresolved V genes, and the rest has no known cause. The sample table shows some 120,000 clones, and about four fifths are seen once. The top ten clonotypes cover 3.3% of the sample. The germline V gene supplies CDR1 SNHLY and CDR2 FYNNEI. Germline trimming amounts to 6 bases on V and 6 bases on J, with 13 as the count of junction bases outside the gene matches. The cysteine opens and the phenylalanine closes a CDR3 of 16 amino acids. Left in the record is the CDR3 DNA by itself, 48 bases read in frame from the first base. Here is what the overall study found, with its caveats: The strongest predictors of response were reported to be early dynamic shifts in blood T cell clones along with a rise in serum interferon-beta following radiation. TCR clones derived from tumors expanded in peripheral blood after treatment with radiotherapy and ipilimumab.

Regarding this clone: Its antigen has not been determined. No clone much larger than this one lies a single base away; base qualities are absent.

The study tested focal radiation therapy combined with CTLA-4 blockade (ipilimumab) in patients with chemo-refractory metastatic non-small-cell lung cancer. The chain is encoded by TRBV2 joined to TRBJ2-3, with TRBD2 identical over 9 junction bases. The sequence came from a human donor with non-small cell lung cancer that progressed on radiotherapy plus ipilimumab. Some clones in this sample may be carry-over from other donors' samples. Sample: peripheral blood, taken from a patient treated with radiotherapy plus ipilimumab. The CDR3 has the sequence CASRRLSGGSGDTQYF. The base sequence is TGTGCCAGCAGACGCCTTAGCGGGGGCTCGGGGGATACGCAGTATTTT.